This T cell receptor (beta chain) was found in a study of identical twins (dated by TCRdb to 2016 to 2018). About the full investigation: TCR alpha and beta repertoires from monozygotic twins, unrelated adults of various ages and cord blood were deep-sequenced to test whether fetal clonotypes persist. Replicate twin experiments were performed at different times using different library preparation protocols to rule out contamination.

The library was built by means of 5' RACE. TCRdb records Illumina HiSeq 2000 as the sequencer. Template switching introduced a universal primer binding site; the final cDNA contained a unique molecular identifier, enabling accurate counting of TCR cDNA molecules. Specific primers in the conserved constant-segment region were used to synthesize first-strand cDNA for TCR alpha and beta chains. To control for contamination, every cDNA library was double barcoded, receiving both a SMART-Mk sample barcode and Illumina barcodes. TruSeq adapter sequences and Illumina sample barcodes were added in two successive PCR steps. The TCR alpha and beta cDNA libraries were sequenced on the Illumina HiSeq platform using custom primers. On the study's bioinformatics: MiGEC processed the raw reads to extract unique molecular identifiers, while MiXCR was used to determine the CDR3 positions. Recombination models were inferred per individual with the repgenHMM and IGoR tools using an EM algorithm. Shared clonotype analysis was performed with the tcR package in R, normalizing sharing by the product of cloneset sizes. To study raw recombination free of thymic and clonal selection effects, out-of-frame nonproductive sequences were analyzed. TCRdb's own reprocessing of the public reads used fastp at Q25 and MiXCR and kept productive beta chains. A single entry per CDR3 protein holds the most common genes and DNA from its merged rows. The V and J calls shown here were made by TCRdb, not taken from the authors' results. This sample gives under 250,000 distinct CDR3 sequences in total; 7.5% of them show up just once. Around 1.8% of the sample rests with the top ten.

The paper as a whole reports these results and caveats: In monozygotic twins, out-of-frame TCR alpha sharing was systematically underestimated by recombination models, although the models agreed with sharing between unrelated individuals. Compared with coincidental sharing between unrelated individuals, out-of-frame TCR alpha sequences shared between twins showed an excess of sequences with low generation probability. The excess sharing between twins in beta out-of-frame sequences was weaker because fewer shared sequences reduced the signal-to-noise ratio. Because the same donors could not be followed over many years, the conclusions relied on cross-sectional statistical analysis. Fewer insertions were carried by abundant cord blood beta clonotypes, a similar but weaker trend appeared in young adult naive repertoires, and no such trend appeared in memory repertoires. Zero-insertion analyses could be partly confounded by invariant T cells such as MAIT and iNKT, though diverse VJ usage argued against such confounding for most clonotypes.

The V end loses 2 bases and the J end loses 4 bases, and a stretch of 8 bases separates them. The CDR3, cysteine through phenylalanine, is 12 amino acids long. Only the CDR3 portion is preserved as DNA: 36 bases, with reading frame beginning at the first base. CDR1 GTSNPN and CDR2 SVGIG were looked up in the germline V gene (reference sequence). All donors were healthy Caucasians. The twin cohort comprised three pairs of female monozygotic twins, all aged about 18 to 29 years. Using Miltenyi CD45RO+ enrichment and human naive T-cell isolation kits, memory (CD45RO+) and naive T cells were isolated from PBMC. This clonotype has a handful of counts. Its target antigen remains unknown. No quality values exist for individual bases; no much larger clone is one base distant. The sample was also linked to a second study, of yellow fever vaccine responses in identical twins. The second study also describes: The T cell response to vaccination in identical twins was reported by the authors to appear partly convergent and partly personalized. In identical twins, the study followed T cell clones that responded to the vaccine with precision.

Recombination linked TRBV30 to TRBJ1-2, with the identity of the D gene unclear. The clonotype was recovered from a woman aged 18 to 35 in good health. Sequencing input: memory (CD45RO+) T cells sorted from blood. What the cell subset or site label conveys for this sample: CD45RO+ enriched T cells. Here is the DNA: TGTGCCTGGAGTTCGGGGTCCTATGGCTACACCTTC. This is translated as CAWSSGSYGYTF.